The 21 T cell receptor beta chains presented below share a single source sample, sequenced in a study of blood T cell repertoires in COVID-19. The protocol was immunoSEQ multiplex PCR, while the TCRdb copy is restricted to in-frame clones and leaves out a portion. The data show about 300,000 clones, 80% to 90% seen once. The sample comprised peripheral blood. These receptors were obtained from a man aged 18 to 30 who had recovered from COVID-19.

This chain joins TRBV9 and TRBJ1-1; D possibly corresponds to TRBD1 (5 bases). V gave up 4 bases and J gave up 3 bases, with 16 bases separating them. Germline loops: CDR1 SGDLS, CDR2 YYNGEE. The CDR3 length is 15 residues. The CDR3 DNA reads TGTGCCAGCAGCCCTAGACCGACAGACCACACTGAAGCTTTCTTT. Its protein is CASSPRPTDHTEAFF.

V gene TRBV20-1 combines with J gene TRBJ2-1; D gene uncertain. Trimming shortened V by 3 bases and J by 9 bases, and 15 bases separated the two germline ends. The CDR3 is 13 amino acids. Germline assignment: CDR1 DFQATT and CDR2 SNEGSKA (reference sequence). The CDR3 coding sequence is TGCAGTGCTAGTTCCGGTGCGTCGCGTGAGCAGTTCTTC. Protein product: CSASSGASREQFF.

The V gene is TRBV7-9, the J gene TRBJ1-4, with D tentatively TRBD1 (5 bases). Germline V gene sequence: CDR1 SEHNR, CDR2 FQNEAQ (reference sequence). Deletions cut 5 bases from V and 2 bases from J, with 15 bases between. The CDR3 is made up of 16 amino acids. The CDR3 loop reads CASSPPPGATNEKLFF. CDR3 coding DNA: TGTGCCAGCAGCCCCCCCCCTGGGGCCACTAATGAAAAACTGTTTTTT.

CDR3 sequence: CASSVLAESTDTQYF. The CDR3 DNA is TGTGCCAGCAGCGTACTAGCGGAAAGCACAGATACGCAGTATTTT. This chain joins TRBV9 and TRBJ2-3; 7 bases agree with TRBD2. Trimming took 1 base from V and 0 from J; bases not matched to a gene: 2. The CDR3 is 15 amino acids. The V gene's germline CDR1 is SGDLS and CDR2 YYNGEE.

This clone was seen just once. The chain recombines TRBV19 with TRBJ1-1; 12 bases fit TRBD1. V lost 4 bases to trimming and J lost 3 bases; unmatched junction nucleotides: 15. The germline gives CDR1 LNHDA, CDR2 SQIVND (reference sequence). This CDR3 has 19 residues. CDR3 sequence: CASSTLKHGTGGADTEAFF. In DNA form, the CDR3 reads TGTGCCAGTAGTACTCTCAAACACGGGACAGGGGGCGCGGACACTGAAGCTTTCTTT. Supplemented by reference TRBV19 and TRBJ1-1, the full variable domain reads DGGITQSPKYLFRKEGQNVTLSCEQNLNHDAMYWYRQDPGQGLRLIYYSQIVNDFQKGDIAEGYSVSREKKESFPLTVTSAQKNPTAFYLCASSTLKHGTGGADTEAFFGQGTRLTVV.

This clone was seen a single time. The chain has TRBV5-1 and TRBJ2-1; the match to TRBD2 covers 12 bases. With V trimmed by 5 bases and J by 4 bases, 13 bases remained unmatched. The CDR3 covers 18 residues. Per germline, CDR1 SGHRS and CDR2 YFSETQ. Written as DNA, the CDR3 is TGCGCCAGCAGACTAGCGGGGGGCCACCCTATCAGTTACAATGAGCAGTTCTTC. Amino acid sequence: CASRLAGGHPISYNEQFF.

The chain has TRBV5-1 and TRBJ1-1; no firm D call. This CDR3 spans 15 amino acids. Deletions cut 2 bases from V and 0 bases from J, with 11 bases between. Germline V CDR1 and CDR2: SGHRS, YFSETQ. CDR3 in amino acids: CASSFNAGVNTEAFF. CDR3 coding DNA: TGCGCCAGCAGCTTTAATGCGGGAGTGAACACTGAAGCTTTCTTT.

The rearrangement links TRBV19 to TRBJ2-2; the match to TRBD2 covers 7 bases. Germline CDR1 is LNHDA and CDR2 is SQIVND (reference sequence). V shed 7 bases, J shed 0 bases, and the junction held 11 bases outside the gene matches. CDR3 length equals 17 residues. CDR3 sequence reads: CASTLPGGVANTGELFF. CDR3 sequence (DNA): TGTGCCAGTACCCTACCTGGGGGGGTCGCGAACACCGGGGAGCTGTTTTTT.

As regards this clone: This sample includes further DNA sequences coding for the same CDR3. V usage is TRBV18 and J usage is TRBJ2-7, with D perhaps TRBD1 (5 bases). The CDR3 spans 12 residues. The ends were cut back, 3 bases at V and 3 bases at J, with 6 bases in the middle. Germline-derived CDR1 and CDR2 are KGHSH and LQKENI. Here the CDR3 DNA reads TGTGCCAGCTCACCGGGGCACTACGAGCAGTACTTC. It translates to CASSPGHYEQYF.

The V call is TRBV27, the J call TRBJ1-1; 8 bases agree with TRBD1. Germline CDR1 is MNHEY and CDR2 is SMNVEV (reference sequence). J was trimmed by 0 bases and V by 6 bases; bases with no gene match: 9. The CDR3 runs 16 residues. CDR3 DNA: TGTGCCAGCAGAAAATTCGGACAGGGAGTGAACACTGAAGCTTTCTTT. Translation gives CASRKFGQGVNTEAFF.

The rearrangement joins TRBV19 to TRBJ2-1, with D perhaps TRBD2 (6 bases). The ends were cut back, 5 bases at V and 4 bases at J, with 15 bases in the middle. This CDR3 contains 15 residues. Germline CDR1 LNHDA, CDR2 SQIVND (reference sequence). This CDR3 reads CASSLGVAEYNEQFF. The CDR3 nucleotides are TGTGCCAGTAGTCTCGGGGTAGCGGAATACAATGAGCAGTTCTTC. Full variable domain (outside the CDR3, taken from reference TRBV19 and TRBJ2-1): DGGITQSPKYLFRKEGQNVTLSCEQNLNHDAMYWYRQDPGQGLRLIYYSQIVNDFQKGDIAEGYSVSREKKESFPLTVTSAQKNPTAFYLCASSLGVAEYNEQFFGPGTRLTVL.

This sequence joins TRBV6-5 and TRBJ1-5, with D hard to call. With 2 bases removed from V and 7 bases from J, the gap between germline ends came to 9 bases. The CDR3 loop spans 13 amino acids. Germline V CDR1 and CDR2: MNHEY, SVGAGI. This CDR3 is CASSYLTGQPQHF. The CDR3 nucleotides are TGTGCCAGCAGTTACCTAACGGGACAGCCCCAGCATTTT.

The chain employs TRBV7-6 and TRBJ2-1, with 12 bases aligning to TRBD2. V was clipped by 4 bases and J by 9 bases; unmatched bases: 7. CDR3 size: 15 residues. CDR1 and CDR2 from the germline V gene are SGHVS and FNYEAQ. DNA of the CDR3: TGTGCCAGCAGCTGGAAGACTAGCGGGAGTGGTGAGCAGTTCTTC. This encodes CASSWKTSGSGEQFF.

The DNA for the CDR3 is TGTGCCACCAGTGATTCCTCCGGGGGGCTGTATACGCAGTATTTT. It is translated as CATSDSSGGLYTQYF. This chain joins TRBV24-1 and TRBJ2-3; the D gene is possibly TRBD2 (7 bases). Germline CDR1 reads KGHDR; CDR2 reads SFDVKD. V lost 2 bases and J lost 7, with 15 bases in between. This CDR3 comprises 15 residues.

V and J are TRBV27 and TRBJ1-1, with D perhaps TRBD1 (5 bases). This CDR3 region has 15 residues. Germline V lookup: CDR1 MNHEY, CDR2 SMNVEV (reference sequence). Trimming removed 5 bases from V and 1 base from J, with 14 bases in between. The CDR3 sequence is CASSAMGDWNTEAFF. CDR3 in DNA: TGTGCCAGCAGTGCTATGGGGGACTGGAACACTGAAGCTTTCTTT.

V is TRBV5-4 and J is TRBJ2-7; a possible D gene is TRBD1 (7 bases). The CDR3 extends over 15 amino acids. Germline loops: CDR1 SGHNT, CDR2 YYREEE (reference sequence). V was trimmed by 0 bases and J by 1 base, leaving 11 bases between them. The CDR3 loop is CASSLGRGVSYEQYF. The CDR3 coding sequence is TGTGCCAGCAGCTTGGGCAGGGGGGTTTCCTACGAGCAGTACTTC.

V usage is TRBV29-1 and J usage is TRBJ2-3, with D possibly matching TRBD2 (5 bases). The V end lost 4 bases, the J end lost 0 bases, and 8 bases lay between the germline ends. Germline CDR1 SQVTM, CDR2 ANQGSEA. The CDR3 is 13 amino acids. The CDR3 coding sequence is TGCAGCGTTGCTGGCGGGAGCACAGATACGCAGTATTTT. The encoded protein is CSVAGGSTDTQYF.

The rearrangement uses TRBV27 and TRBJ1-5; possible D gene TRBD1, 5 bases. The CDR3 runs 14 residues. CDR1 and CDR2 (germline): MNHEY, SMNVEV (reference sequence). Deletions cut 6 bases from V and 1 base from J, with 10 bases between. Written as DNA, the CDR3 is TGTGCCAGCAGCCAGGGATTAAGCAATCAGCCCCAGCATTTT. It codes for CASSQGLSNQPQHF.

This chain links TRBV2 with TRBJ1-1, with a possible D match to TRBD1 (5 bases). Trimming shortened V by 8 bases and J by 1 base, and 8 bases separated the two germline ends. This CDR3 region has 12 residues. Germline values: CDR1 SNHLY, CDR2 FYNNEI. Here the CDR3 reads CASVGENTEAFF. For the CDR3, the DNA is TGTGCCAGCGTAGGGGAGAACACTGAAGCTTTCTTT. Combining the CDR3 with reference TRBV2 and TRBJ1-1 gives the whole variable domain EPEVTQTPSHQVTQMGQEVILRCVPISNHLYFYWYRQILGQKVEFLVSFYNNEISEKSEIFDDQFSVERPDGSNFTLKIRSTKLEDSAMYFCASVGENTEAFFGQGTRLTVV.

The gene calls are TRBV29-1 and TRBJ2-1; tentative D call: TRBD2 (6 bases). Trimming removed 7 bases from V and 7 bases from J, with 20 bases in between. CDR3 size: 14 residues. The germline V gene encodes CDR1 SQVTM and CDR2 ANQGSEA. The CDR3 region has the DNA TGCAGCGCACGGAGGAGCTTTGGGGGGAATGAGCAGTTCTTC. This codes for CSARRSFGGNEQFF.

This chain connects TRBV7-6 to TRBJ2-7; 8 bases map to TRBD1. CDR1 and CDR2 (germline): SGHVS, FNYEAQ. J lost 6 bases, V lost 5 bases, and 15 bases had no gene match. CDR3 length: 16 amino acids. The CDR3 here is CASSPTVGQDRSEQYF. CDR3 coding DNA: TGTGCCAGCAGCCCCACCGTGGGACAGGACCGATCCGAGCAGTACTTC.